This is a list of T cell receptor beta chains from one sample in a study of blood T cell repertoires in COVID-19. This table comes from immunoSEQ multiplex PCR, and its TCRdb copy is limited to in-frame clones, with some not included. The sample yields about 190,000 clones, about four fifths seen once. The sequencing input was peripheral blood. The origin of the receptors is a woman of 80 years or more with active or convalescent COVID-19. The CDR3 runs from the conserved cysteine through the conserved F or W. Fields, in order: clone size, D gene, V gene, J gene, CDR3 protein, CDR3 DNA. D genes are given only for firm matches. A row's size may be missing; if present it is once, few, many or a size class.

>NA|TRBD1|TRBV3-1/TRBV3-2|TRBJ2-1
CASSQTGFSVNEQFF
TGTGCCAGCAGCCAGACAGGGTTTTCTGTCAATGAGCAGTTCTTC
>NA|NA|TRBV6-5|TRBJ2-2
CASSRRRNTGELFF
TGTGCCAGCAGCCGGAGACGAAACACCGGGGAGCTGTTTTTT
>NA|NA|TRBV2|TRBJ1-5
CASSEATGNQPQHF
TGTGCCAGCAGTGAAGCAACGGGGAATCAGCCCCAGCATTTT
>NA|NA|TRBV24-1|TRBJ2-7
CATSDFRSYEQYF
TGTGCCACCAGTGATTTCAGATCGTACGAGCAGTACTTC
>NA|TRBD1|TRBV5-1|TRBJ1-2
CASSLAGQGAVGYTF
TGCGCCAGCAGCTTGGCCGGACAGGGGGCGGTAGGCTACACCTTC
>NA|NA|TRBV18|TRBJ1-5
CASSPGPGSNQPQHF
TGTGCCAGCTCACCGGGGCCCGGTAGCAATCAGCCCCAGCATTTT
>NA|TRBD2|TRBV7-3|TRBJ2-2
CASSRSGGNTGELFF
TGTGCCAGCAGCCGGAGCGGGGGGAACACCGGGGAGCTGTTTTTT
>NA|NA|TRBV3-1/TRBV3-2|TRBJ1-3
CASSQGHLSGNTIYF
TGTGCCAGCAGCCAAGGACATCTCTCTGGAAACACCATATATTTT
>NA|NA|TRBV5-1|TRBJ1-3
CASRDTSGNTIYF
TGCGCCAGCAGGGACACTTCGGGAAACACCATATATTTT
>NA|NA|TRBV3-1/TRBV3-2|TRBJ2-7
CASSQGRTYNYEQYF
TGTGCCAGCAGCCAAGGCCGGACTTATAACTACGAGCAGTACTTC
>NA|NA|TRBV11-2|TRBJ2-5
CASSPIVRETQYF
TGTGCCAGCAGCCCCATTGTGCGAGAGACCCAGTACTTC
>NA|TRBD1|TRBV28|TRBJ1-4
CASSFTGAKDEKLFF
TGTGCCAGCAGTTTTACAGGGGCAAAGGATGAAAAACTGTTTTTT
>NA|NA|TRBV19|TRBJ1-5
CASSIGSRTLSNQPQHF
TGTGCCAGTAGTATAGGTTCCCGGACACTTAGCAATCAGCCCCAGCATTTT
>NA|TRBD1|TRBV7-3|TRBJ2-5
CASSLLGGEETQYF
TGTGCCAGCAGCTTACTAGGGGGCGAAGAGACCCAGTACTTC
>NA|TRBD1|TRBV19|TRBJ2-7
CASSGRDRAYEQYF
TGTGCCAGTAGTGGCCGGGACAGAGCCTACGAGCAGTACTTC
>NA|TRBD1|TRBV7-2|TRBJ1-5
CASSRTGNQPQHF
TGTGCCAGCAGCCGGACAGGGAATCAGCCCCAGCATTTT
>few|NA|TRBV7-9|TRBJ2-3
CASSADRPGTDTQYF
TGTGCCAGCAGCGCTGACAGACCCGGCACAGATACGCAGTATTTT
>NA|TRBD1|TRBV28|TRBJ1-2
CASSLPRTGGDGYTF
TGTGCCAGCAGTTTACCCAGGACAGGGGGCGATGGCTACACCTTC
>NA|NA|TRBV6-4|TRBJ1-2
CASGGYGYTF
TGTGCCAGTGGAGGTTATGGCTACACCTTC
>NA|TRBD1|TRBV5-1|TRBJ2-1
CASSAYRGRNRNEQFF
TGCGCCAGCAGCGCATACAGGGGCCGCAATAGGAATGAGCAGTTCTTC
>NA|TRBD2|TRBV11-2|TRBJ2-7
CASSRSLAGSKQYF
TGTGCCAGCTCCCGGTCGCTAGCGGGGAGCAAGCAGTACTTC
>NA|NA|TRBV5-1|TRBJ2-1
CASSLIPNNEQFF
TGCGCCAGCAGCTTAATCCCCAACAATGAGCAGTTCTTC
>NA|TRBD1|TRBV29-1|TRBJ2-7
CSARTGSSVYEQYF
TGCAGCGCCAGGACAGGGTCGTCCGTTTACGAGCAGTACTTC
>NA|NA|TRBV2|TRBJ1-5
CASSDEGGGQPQHF
TGTGCCAGCAGTGATGAGGGAGGAGGTCAGCCCCAGCATTTT
>NA|TRBD2|TRBV5-1|TRBJ2-7
CASSLGPSGRAYEQYF
TGCGCCAGCAGCTTGGGTCCTAGCGGGAGGGCCTACGAGCAGTACTTC
>once|NA|TRBV4-2|TRBJ1-2
CASSLGNREGLRHGYTF
TGTGCCAGCAGCCTAGGGAACAGGGAGGGACTACGTCATGGCTACACCTTC
>NA|NA|TRBV6-5|TRBJ2-7
CAIRIDYEQYF
TGTGCCATCAGGATAGACTACGAGCAGTACTTC
>NA|TRBD1|TRBV27|TRBJ1-2
CASSKLTGERGYTF
TGTGCCAGCAGTAAACTGACAGGGGAGCGTGGCTACACCTTC
>few|NA|TRBV6-5|TRBJ1-1
CASSYSGAREAFF
TGTGCCAGCAGTTACTCAGGGGCGAGGGAAGCTTTCTTT
>NA|TRBD2|TRBV3-1/TRBV3-2|TRBJ2-3
CASSPIAGGADTQYF
TGTGCCAGCAGCCCCATAGCGGGAGGAGCAGATACGCAGTATTTT
>NA|NA|TRBV3-1/TRBV3-2|TRBJ2-3
CASTPGGDTQYF
TGTGCCAGCACCCCGGGTGGAGATACGCAGTATTTT
>NA|NA|TRBV6-1|TRBJ1-2
CASSDLPYLKANYGYTF
TGTGCCAGCAGTGATCTACCTTATTTGAAAGCGAACTATGGCTACACCTTC
>NA|TRBD2|TRBV9|TRBJ2-1
CASSFSPGLAGPYNEQFF
TGTGCCAGCAGCTTCTCTCCGGGACTAGCGGGACCCTACAATGAGCAGTTCTTC
>NA|NA|TRBV28|TRBJ1-3
CASSLSVAGVSLGNTIYF
TGTGCCAGCAGTTTATCGGTGGCAGGGGTTTCCCTTGGAAACACCATATATTTT
>NA|NA|TRBV14|TRBJ1-5
CASSPTVAEQPQHF
TGTGCCAGCAGCCCGACAGTCGCCGAGCAGCCCCAGCATTTT
>NA|TRBD2|TRBV5-1|TRBJ2-1
CASSLEASGAYNEQFF
TGCGCCAGCAGCTTGGAAGCTAGCGGGGCCTACAATGAGCAGTTCTTC
>NA|NA|TRBV9|TRBJ2-1
CASSVEPTSRNEQFF
TGTGCCAGCAGCGTAGAACCAACCTCCCGGAATGAGCAGTTCTTC
>NA|NA|TRBV5-1|TRBJ1-1
CASSWQGEMNTEAFF
TGCGCCAGCAGCTGGCAGGGTGAGATGAACACTGAAGCTTTCTTT
>once|NA|TRBV5-1|TRBJ2-3
CASSLLRRETDTQYF
TGCGCCAGCAGCTTGCTAAGGCGGGAAACAGATACGCAGTATTTT
>NA|TRBD2|TRBV19|TRBJ2-1
CASSIDGTSGSLFF
TGTGCCAGTAGTATAGACGGGACTAGCGGGAGTTTGTTCTTC
>NA|TRBD2|TRBV11-3|TRBJ2-1
CASSFRSSGSYNEQFF
TGTGCCAGCAGCTTTCGATCCAGCGGGAGTTACAATGAGCAGTTCTTC
>NA|TRBD1|TRBV2|TRBJ2-7
CASSDLGQGREQYF
TGTGCCAGCAGTGATCTAGGACAGGGACGCGAGCAGTACTTC
>NA|NA|TRBV30|TRBJ1-5
CACGEFSNQPQHF
TGTGCCTGCGGGGAATTTAGCAATCAGCCCCAGCATTTT
>NA|NA|TRBV5-5|TRBJ1-1
CASSLYGARGDTEAFF
TGTGCCAGCAGCCTCTACGGGGCCCGCGGGGACACTGAAGCTTTCTTT
>NA|TRBD1|TRBV6-5|TRBJ2-2
CASRGTGNTGELFF
TGTGCCAGCAGGGGGACAGGGAACACCGGGGAGCTGTTTTTT
>NA|NA|TRBV5-1|TRBJ2-1
CASSFTGSGEQFF
TGCGCCAGCAGCTTTACAGGGAGCGGTGAGCAGTTCTTC
>NA|TRBD1|TRBV6-5|TRBJ2-7
CASSRGTGSYEQYF
TGTGCCAGCAGTCGGGGGACAGGGTCCTACGAGCAGTACTTC
>once|TRBD2|TRBV5-6|TRBJ2-7
CASSWYSGSRSYEQYF
TGTGCCAGCAGCTGGTACAGCGGGAGTAGGTCCTACGAGCAGTACTTC
>NA|NA|TRBV5-1|TRBJ2-3
CASSLSRGSTDTQYF
TGCGCCAGCAGCTTGTCACGGGGGAGCACAGATACGCAGTATTTT
>few|NA|TRBV2|TRBJ1-1
CASSFDTFTEAFF
TGTGCCAGCAGTTTTGACACCTTCACTGAAGCTTTCTTT
>NA|TRBD2|TRBV10-3|TRBJ2-1
CAISGTSGRAYNEQFF
TGTGCCATCAGTGGGACTAGCGGGAGGGCTTACAATGAGCAGTTCTTC
>few|TRBD1|TRBV7-3|TRBJ2-2
CASSISGTGNTGELFF
TGTGCCAGCAGCATCTCCGGGACAGGGAACACCGGGGAGCTGTTTTTT
>NA|TRBD2|TRBV9|TRBJ2-5
CASSFSSGVDETQYF
TGTGCCAGCAGCTTCTCTAGCGGAGTAGACGAGACCCAGTACTTC
>NA|NA|TRBV9|TRBJ2-3
CASSVVVGAGSTDTQYF
TGTGCCAGCAGCGTAGTTGTCGGTGCGGGGAGCACAGATACGCAGTATTTT
>once|NA|TRBV4-1|TRBJ2-3
CASSQDGTSTDTQYF
TGCGCCAGCAGCCAAGATGGGACTAGCACAGATACGCAGTATTTT
>NA|NA|TRBV18|TRBJ1-4
CASSPSGFTGGEKLFF
TGTGCCAGCTCACCATCAGGATTTACCGGAGGTGAAAAACTGTTTTTT
>NA|TRBD1|TRBV5-1|TRBJ1-4
CASSLEGQGNEKLFF
TGCGCCAGCAGCTTGGAGGGACAGGGCAATGAAAAACTGTTTTTT
>NA|NA|TRBV28|TRBJ1-2
CASREGGYGYTF
TGTGCCAGCAGGGAAGGAGGCTATGGCTACACCTTC